The entry below describes one TCR beta chain. This sample is part of a study of cytomegalovirus exposure and HLA in healthy donors. At the level of the study: HLA-typed donors were the source of about 85 million unique TCRs, which an early data release held.

The germline V gene has CDR1 MNHEY and CDR2 SMNVEV (reference sequence). The CDR3 has 15 amino acids. Losses at the gene ends were 5 bases for V and 7 bases for J; bases not matched to a gene: 8. PCR used 60 Vbeta primers and 13 Jbeta primers. Using immunoSEQ multiplex PCR, the repertoire was profiled, and TCRdb retains in-frame clones only, with some absent. The sample lists about 180,000 clones, 80% seen once, with 1% in the top ten. The chain uses TRBV27 and TRBJ1-5; 10 bases align to TRBD1. This receptor was taken from a woman in her forties or fifties in good health and CMV-seropositive. Sequenced sample: PBMCs. CDR3 nucleotide sequence: TGTGCCAGCAGTATACGACAGGGGGCAGGGCAGCCCCAGCATTTT. The encoded protein is CASSIRQGAGQPQHF.